This T cell receptor beta chain was recorded in a study of circulating and synovial CD4+ cells in juvenile arthritis. Findings and caveats of the study: These blood cells shared more CDR3 sequences with synovium than bulk blood.

Generated by immunoSEQ multiplex PCR, the TCRdb table keeps only in-frame clones and is missing some. The repertoire consists of approximately 36,000 clones, with approximately 96% occurring once and the leading ten covering less than 0.8%. As to this clone: Its antigen remains unidentified.

Looked up from germline, CDR1 is MGHRA and CDR2 is YSYEKL. The CDR3 totals 15 residues. Trimming pared 5 bases from V and 2 bases from J, leaving 16 bases between. The rearrangement uses TRBV4-1 and TRBJ2-7; possible D gene TRBD1, 6 bases. The source of this sequence is a human donor with juvenile idiopathic arthritis. The sequencing input was CD4+ T cells from blood. This CDR3 is CASSSAPAGAYEQYF. CDR3 nucleotides: TGCGCCAGCAGCTCAGCTCCGGCAGGGGCCTACGAGCAGTACTTC.